The 27 T cell receptor beta chains below all came from one sample that was sequenced in a study of OX40 agonist ivuxolimab in advanced cancers. The library was obtained by the immunoSEQ multiplex PCR assay. TCRdb carries this immuneACCESS record with in-frame sequences only. Its versions omit some clonotypes, under half of them owing to an unresolved V gene in the studies checked, with the rest unexplained. Recorded for this sample are fewer than 60,000 clones; approximately 80% of them occurred a single time. Jointly, the top ten make up about 3.5% of the sample. The source material was CD4+ or CD8+ T cells sorted from blood, sampled in a trial of the OX40 agonist ivuxolimab. These receptor sequences come from an adult with an advanced solid tumor such as melanoma, head and neck, liver or kidney cancer.

The chain is built from TRBV7-8 and TRBJ2-1, with D unresolved. This CDR3 has 13 residues. Germline CDR1 is SGHVS and CDR2 is FQNEAQ. V lost 4 bases to trimming and J lost 9 bases, with 13 bases between them. CDR3 coding DNA: TGTGCCAGCAGCTCAGGCTCCCGAAGTGAGCAGTTCTTC. Residues: CASSSGSRSEQFF.

The rearrangement links TRBV27 to TRBJ1-2; D may be TRBD1 (6 bases). This CDR3 spans 18 amino acids. Germline CDR1 and CDR2: MNHEY and SMNVEV (reference sequence). The V end lost 2 bases, the J end lost 0 bases, and 19 bases lay between the germline ends. The CDR3 loop reads CASSLLSWAGDANYGYTF. In DNA form, the CDR3 reads TGTGCCAGCAGTTTACTTTCTTGGGCAGGGGACGCTAACTATGGCTACACCTTC.

The CDR3 here is CASSLEPGKNVLTF. The CDR3 coding sequence is TGTGCCAGCAGCTTAGAGCCGGGGAAAAACGTCCTGACTTTC. The chain has TRBV7-6 and TRBJ2-6; perhaps TRBD2 as D (5 bases). The germline gives CDR1 SGHVS, CDR2 FNYEAQ. The CDR3 is 14 amino acids. V was clipped by 1 base and J by 10 bases, with 11 bases between them.

The genes are TRBV18 and TRBJ1-3; D may be TRBD1 (6 bases). From germline, CDR1 is KGHSH and CDR2 LQKENI. V lost 4 bases to trimming and J lost 0 bases, with 16 bases between them. This CDR3 has 17 amino acids. The CDR3 DNA follows: TGTGCCAGCTCACTGAGGGGGGACCCGAGCTCTGGAAACACCATATATTTT. Translated, it gives CASSLRGDPSSGNTIYF.

This clone has just one count. V is TRBV10-1 and J is TRBJ2-7, with 10 bases that match TRBD1. Germline CDR1 WNHNN, CDR2 SYGVQD (reference sequence). Trimming removed 5 bases from V and 6 bases from J; junction bases left unmatched: 13. This CDR3 is 16 amino acids long. The CDR3 region is CASSYLRDRGPREQYF. The CDR3 nucleotides are TGCGCCAGCAGTTACCTCCGGGACAGGGGCCCTCGCGAGCAGTACTTC.

The chain has TRBV5-7 and TRBJ2-7; 7 nucleotides match TRBD1. TRBV5-7 is identified as an open reading frame with a role that is uncertain. This CDR3 contains 16 residues. The J segment lost 3 bases and the V segment lost 0 bases, leaving 9 bases of the junction unmatched. In DNA, the CDR3 is TGTGCCAGCAGCTTGGGTGGGACAGTCCCTCTCTACGAGCAGTACTTC. Translated: CASSLGGTVPLYEQYF.

J is TRBJ1-5 and V is TRBV30; tentatively, D is TRBD1 (5 bases). Trimming left V 0 bases short and J 3 bases short, with 9 bases between. Germline loops: CDR1 GTSNPN, CDR2 SVGIG (reference sequence). The CDR3 extends over 14 amino acids. CDR3 nucleotide sequence: TGTGCCTGGAGTGTACTGACAGTCAATCAGCCCCAGCATTTT. Its protein product is CAWSVLTVNQPQHF.

This chain joins TRBV25-1 and TRBJ1-1; 9 nucleotides line up with TRBD1. CDR3 length: 17 amino acids. Germline lookup yields CDR1 MGHDK and CDR2 SYGVNS. J was trimmed by 4 bases and V by 8 bases; bases with no gene match: 17. CDR3: CASPSSGTGLIVTEAFF. CDR3 in DNA: TGTGCCAGCCCCAGCTCGGGGACAGGGCTTATCGTCACTGAAGCTTTCTTT.

The chain uses TRBV6-1 and TRBJ1-2; 9 bases line up with TRBD1. The CDR3 covers 16 residues. CDR1 and CDR2 from the germline V gene are MNHNS and SASEGT. Losses at the gene ends were 0 bases for V and 6 bases for J; bases not matched to a gene: 8. Here the CDR3 DNA reads TGTGCCAGCAGTGAAGCGACAGGGGGTTTTACTGATGGCTACACCTTC. This encodes CASSEATGGFTDGYTF.

This clone appeared a few times. The chain recombines TRBV6-5 with TRBJ2-1; 10 nucleotides match TRBD1. Germline CDR1 reads MNHEY; CDR2 reads SVGAGI. Trimming removed 6 bases from V and 4 bases from J; junction bases left unmatched: 6. This CDR3 comprises 15 residues. The CDR3 DNA follows: TGTGCCAGCAGGACAGGGGGCCCCCCATACAATGAGCAGTTCTTC. It encodes CASRTGGPPYNEQFF.

CDR3 in amino acids: CASTLEAVGTEAFF. Here the CDR3 DNA reads TGTGCCAGCACCCTCGAGGCGGTGGGCACTGAAGCTTTCTTT. This chain links TRBV6-5 with TRBJ1-1; D is ambiguous. Germline CDR1 is MNHEY and CDR2 is SVGAGI. Trimming shortened V by 7 bases and J by 4 bases, and 16 bases separated the two germline ends. CDR3 length: 14 residues.

The chain is built from TRBV5-1 and TRBJ2-1; 9 positions match TRBD2. J was trimmed by 7 bases and V by 0 bases; bases with no gene match: 8. Germline lookup yields CDR1 SGHRS and CDR2 YFSETQ. The CDR3 runs 16 residues. In DNA form, the CDR3 reads TGCGCCAGCAGCTTGGTGTTGACTAGCGGACGTAATGAGCAGTTCTTC. This encodes CASSLVLTSGRNEQFF.

The rearrangement links TRBV10-2 to TRBJ2-7; D remains ambiguous. The CDR3 runs to 12 residues. V shed 6 bases and J shed 3 bases, with 9 bases lying between them. CDR1 WSHSY and CDR2 SAAADI come from the germline V gene. In nucleotides, the CDR3 is TGCGCCAGCAGCCGGACGATCTACGAGCAGTACTTC. Its protein product is CASSRTIYEQYF.

V gene TRBV7-2 combines with J gene TRBJ1-1; TRBD1 might be the D (6 bases). Germline assignment: CDR1 SGHTA and CDR2 FQGNSA. The CDR3 spans 13 residues. Trimming stripped 4 bases from V and 10 bases from J, with 16 bases between. CDR3 sequence: CASSSAGGPRAFF. CDR3 DNA: TGTGCCAGCAGCTCCGCCGGGGGGCCTCGAGCTTTCTTT.

A single count supports this clone. At one end, the junction sequence differs from germline, possibly due to a read error. The chain carries TRBV29-1 and TRBJ1-3; D is possibly TRBD1 (6 bases). Germline CDR1 is SQVTM and CDR2 is ANQGSEA. The CDR3 loop spans 12 amino acids. The CDR3 region is CSVGGFGNTTYF. As DNA, the CDR3 is TGCAGCGTGGGGGGCTTCGGAAACACCACATATTTT.

The rearrangement links TRBV6-5 to TRBJ1-2, with D maybe TRBD1 (6 bases). CDR1 and CDR2 (germline): MNHEY, SVGAGI. This CDR3 is built from 14 residues. Trimming left V 0 bases short and J 8 bases short, with 13 bases between. The CDR3 DNA reads TGTGCCAGCAGTTACTCTACAGGGCCGGGCGGCTACACCTTC. Protein product: CASSYSTGPGGYTF.

This chain joins TRBV6-1 and TRBJ1-2; D gene unclear. This CDR3 has 13 amino acids. The V and J ends lost 5 bases and 4 bases respectively, with 11 bases between them. Per germline, CDR1 MNHNS and CDR2 SASEGT. This chain's CDR3 is CASSSAKGYGYTF. The CDR3 nucleotides read TGTGCCAGCAGTTCGGCGAAGGGCTATGGCTACACCTTC.

This clone was seen only a few times. The V gene is TRBV6-1, the J gene TRBJ2-5; D unclear. The CDR3 is made up of 11 amino acids. V was clipped by 6 bases and J by 5 bases, with 7 bases between them. Germline-derived CDR1 and CDR2 are MNHNS and SASEGT. The CDR3 spells CASRSGETQYF. In DNA form, the CDR3 reads TGTGCCAGCAGGTCTGGGGAGACCCAGTACTTC.

The chain links TRBV7-9 to TRBJ2-6; D possibly corresponds to TRBD2 (6 bases). This CDR3 has 18 residues. The V and J ends lost 3 bases and 2 bases respectively, with 17 bases between them. Germline assignment: CDR1 SEHNR and CDR2 FQNEAQ (reference sequence). CDR3 loop: CASSFSGRRITGANVLTF. The CDR3 DNA reads as TGTGCCAGCAGCTTCTCAGGGAGGAGAATCACTGGGGCCAACGTCCTGACTTTC.

This rearrangement joins TRBV7-2 to TRBJ1-2, with 7 bases aligning to TRBD1. The length of the CDR3 is 14 residues. Germline assignment: CDR1 SGHTA and CDR2 FQGNSA. With 1 base clipped from V and 2 bases from J, the junction kept 1 base outside the gene matches. The CDR3: CASSLEGANYGYTF. The CDR3 nucleotides are TGTGCCAGCAGCTTAGAGGGGGCGAACTATGGCTACACCTTC.

The chain has TRBV7-2 and TRBJ2-4; maybe TRBD2 (6 bases). Trimming removed 1 base at V and 0 bases at J, with 19 bases between. The CDR3 runs to 19 residues. Germline CDR1 is SGHTA and CDR2 is FQGNSA. In DNA form, the CDR3 reads TGTGCCAGCAGCTTAGTAATGATCGGGAGTTTGGGAGCCAAAAACATTCAGTACTTC. Protein product: CASSLVMIGSLGAKNIQYF.

The gene calls are TRBV29-1 and TRBJ1-2; no clear D. The V and J ends lost 4 bases and 7 bases respectively, with 19 bases between them. This CDR3 has 14 amino acids. CDR1 SQVTM and CDR2 ANQGSEA come from the germline V gene. The CDR3 nucleotides read TGCAGCGTTGTACCGAGATACGGAGAGGGTGGCTACACCTTC. This gives the protein CSVVPRYGEGGYTF.

The chain joins TRBV5-1 to TRBJ1-6; 7 nucleotides match TRBD1. V lost 2 bases to trimming and J lost 8 bases; unmatched junction nucleotides: 10. Per germline, CDR1 SGHRS and CDR2 YFSETQ. This CDR3 has 16 amino acids. CDR3 sequence: CASSLDREVLDSPLHF. The CDR3 nucleotides read TGCGCCAGCAGCTTAGACAGGGAGGTGTTGGATTCACCCCTCCACTTT.

CDR3: CSVVPPGTGDRYEQYF. The CDR3 DNA reads TGCAGCGTTGTCCCTCCCGGGACAGGGGATCGCTACGAGCAGTACTTC. The V call is TRBV29-1, the J call TRBJ2-7, with 10 positions matching TRBD1. This CDR3 has 16 residues. Germline V CDR1 and CDR2: SQVTM, ANQGSEA. The ends lost 4 bases at V and 3 bases at J; junction bases unmatched: 12.

There are a few counts of this clone. This sequence joins TRBV2 and TRBJ1-1, with no clear D. Germline V gene lookup returns CDR1 SNHLY and CDR2 FYNNEI. Trimming cost V 3 bases and J 0 bases, with 5 bases left between them. The CDR3 loop spans 13 amino acids. The CDR3 DNA follows: TGTGCCAGCAGTGATACTCTGAACACTGAAGCTTTCTTT. Amino acid sequence: CASSDTLNTEAFF.

The chain is built from TRBV19 and TRBJ2-3, with 7 bases aligning to TRBD1. CDR3 size: 13 residues. V lost 6 bases to trimming and J lost 3 bases; unmatched junction nucleotides: 3. Germline values: CDR1 LNHDA, CDR2 SQIVND (reference sequence). The CDR3 sequence is CASSEGATDTQYF. In DNA form, the CDR3 reads TGTGCCAGTAGCGAGGGGGCAACAGATACGCAGTATTTT.

The chain combines TRBV5-4 with TRBJ1-2; 9 bases align to TRBD1. This CDR3 has 16 residues. Germline V CDR1 and CDR2: SGHNT, YYREEE (reference sequence). Trimming took 4 bases from V and 5 from J; bases not matched to a gene: 12. The CDR3 spells CASSPGQGLPLYGYTF. CDR3 nucleotide sequence: TGTGCCAGCAGCCCGGGACAGGGCCTACCCCTTTATGGCTACACCTTC.